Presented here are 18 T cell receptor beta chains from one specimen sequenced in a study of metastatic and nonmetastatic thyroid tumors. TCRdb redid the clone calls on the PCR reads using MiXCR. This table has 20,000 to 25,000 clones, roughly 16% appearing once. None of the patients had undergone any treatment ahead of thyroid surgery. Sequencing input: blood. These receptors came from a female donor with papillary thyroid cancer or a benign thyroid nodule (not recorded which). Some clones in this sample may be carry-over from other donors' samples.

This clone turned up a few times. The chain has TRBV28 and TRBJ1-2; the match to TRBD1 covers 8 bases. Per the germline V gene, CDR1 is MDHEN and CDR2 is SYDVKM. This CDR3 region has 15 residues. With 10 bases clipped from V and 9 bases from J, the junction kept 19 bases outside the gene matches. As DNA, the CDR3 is TGTGCCACAGGGATAGGGTCAGGGGGCATAAGGAGCTACACCTTC. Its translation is CATGIGSGGIRSYTF.

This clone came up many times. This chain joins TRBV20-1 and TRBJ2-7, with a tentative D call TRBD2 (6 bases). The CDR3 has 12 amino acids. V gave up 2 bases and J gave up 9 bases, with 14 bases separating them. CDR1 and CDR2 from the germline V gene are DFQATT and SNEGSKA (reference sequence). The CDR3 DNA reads TGCAGTGCTAGAAATCTAGCGATGGGGCAGTACTTC. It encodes CSARNLAMGQYF.

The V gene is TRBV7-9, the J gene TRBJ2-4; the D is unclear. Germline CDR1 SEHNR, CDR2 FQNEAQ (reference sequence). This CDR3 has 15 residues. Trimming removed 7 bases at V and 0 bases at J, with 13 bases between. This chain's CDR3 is CASTPFRLAKNIQYF. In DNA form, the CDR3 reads TGTGCCAGCACCCCTTTCCGGCTAGCCAAAAACATTCAGTACTTC.

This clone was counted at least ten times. CDR3 sequence: CASDYTRTDTQYF. The CDR3 DNA sequence: TGTGCCAGCGACTATACTCGCACAGATACGCAGTATTTT. The chain employs TRBV2 and TRBJ2-3; TRBD2 might be the D (5 bases). V dropped 8 bases and J dropped 1 base, with 10 bases sitting between them. This CDR3 has 13 residues. The germline V gene encodes CDR1 SNHLY and CDR2 FYNNEI.

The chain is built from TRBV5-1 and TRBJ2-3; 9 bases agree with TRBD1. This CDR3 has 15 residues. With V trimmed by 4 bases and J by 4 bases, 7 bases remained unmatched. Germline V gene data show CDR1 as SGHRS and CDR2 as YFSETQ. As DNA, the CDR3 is TGCGCCAGCAGCCCTCCGACAGGGGGGTCAGATACGCAGTATTTT. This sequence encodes CASSPPTGGSDTQYF.

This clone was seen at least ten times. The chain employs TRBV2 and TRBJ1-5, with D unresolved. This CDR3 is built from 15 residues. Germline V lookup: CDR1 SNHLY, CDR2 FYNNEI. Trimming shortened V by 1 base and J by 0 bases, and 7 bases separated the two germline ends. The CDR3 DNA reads TGTGCCAGCAGTGAAGGAGGGCCTAGCAATCAGCCCCAGCATTTT. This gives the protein CASSEGGPSNQPQHF.

The CDR3 spells CASSYMGGGGSDTQYF. The CDR3 DNA is TGTGCCAGCAGTTACATGGGGGGCGGTGGGTCAGATACGCAGTATTTT. The V and J genes are TRBV11-2 and TRBJ2-3; TRBD1 or TRBD2 may be the D gene (6 bases each). Trimming pared 6 bases from V and 4 bases from J, leaving 20 bases between. CDR1 is SGHAT and CDR2 is FQNNGV in the germline V gene. There are 16 residues in the CDR3.

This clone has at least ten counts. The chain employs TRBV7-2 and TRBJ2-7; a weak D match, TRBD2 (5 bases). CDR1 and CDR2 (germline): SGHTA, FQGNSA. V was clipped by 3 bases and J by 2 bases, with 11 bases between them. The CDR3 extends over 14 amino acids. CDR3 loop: CASSFTSFAYEQYF. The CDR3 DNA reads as TGTGCCAGCAGCTTTACTAGTTTCGCCTACGAGCAGTACTTC.

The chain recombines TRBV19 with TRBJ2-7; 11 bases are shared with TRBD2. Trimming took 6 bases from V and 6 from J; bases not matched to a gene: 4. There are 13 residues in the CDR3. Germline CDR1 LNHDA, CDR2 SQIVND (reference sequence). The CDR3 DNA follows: TGTGCCAGTAGCCTAGCGGGAGGTAGCGAGCAGTACTTC. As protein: CASSLAGGSEQYF. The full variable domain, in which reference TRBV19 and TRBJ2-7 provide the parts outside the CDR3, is DGGITQSPKYLFRKEGQNVTLSCEQNLNHDAMYWYRQDPGQGLRLIYYSQIVNDFQKGDIAEGYSVSREKKESFPLTVTSAQKNPTAFYLCASSLAGGSEQYFGPGTRLTVT.

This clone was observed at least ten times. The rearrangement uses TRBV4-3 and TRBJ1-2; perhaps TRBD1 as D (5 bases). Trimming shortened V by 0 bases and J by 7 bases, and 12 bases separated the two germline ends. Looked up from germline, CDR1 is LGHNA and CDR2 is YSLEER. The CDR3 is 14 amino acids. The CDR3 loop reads CASSQDFQGTGYTF. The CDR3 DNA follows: TGCGCCAGCAGCCAAGATTTCCAGGGTACTGGCTACACCTTC.

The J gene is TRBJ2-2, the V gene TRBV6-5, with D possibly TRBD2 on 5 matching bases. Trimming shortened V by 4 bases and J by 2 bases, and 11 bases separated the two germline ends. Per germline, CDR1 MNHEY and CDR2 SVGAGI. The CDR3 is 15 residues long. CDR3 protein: CASSSMGVNTGELFF. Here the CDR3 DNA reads TGTGCCAGCAGTTCAATGGGAGTTAACACCGGGGAGCTGTTTTTT.

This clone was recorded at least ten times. The CDR3 loop reads CASRKGQSMSSYNEQFF. Here the CDR3 DNA reads TGTGCCAGCAGAAAGGGACAGAGCATGAGCTCCTACAATGAGCAGTTCTTC. This sequence joins TRBV4-2 and TRBJ2-1; TRBD1 agrees at 7 bases. The CDR3 spans 17 residues. Germline loops: CDR1 LGHNA, CDR2 YNFKEQ. Germline trimming cut 6 bases from V and 0 bases from J; bases unmatched to any gene: 11.

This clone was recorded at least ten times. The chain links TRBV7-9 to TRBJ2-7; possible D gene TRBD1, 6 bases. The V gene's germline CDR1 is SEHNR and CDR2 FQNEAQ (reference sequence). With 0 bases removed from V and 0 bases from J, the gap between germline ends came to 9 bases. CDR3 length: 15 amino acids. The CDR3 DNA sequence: TGTGCCAGCAGCTTAGCCAGGGGCAGCTCCTACGAGCAGTACTTC. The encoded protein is CASSLARGSSYEQYF. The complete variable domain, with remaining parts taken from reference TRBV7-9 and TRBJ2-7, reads DTGVSQNPRHKITKRGQNVTFRCDPISEHNRLYWYRQTLGQGPEFLTYFQNEAQLEKSRLLSDRFSAERPKGSFSTLEIQRTEQGDSAMYLCASSLARGSSYEQYFGPGTRLTVT.

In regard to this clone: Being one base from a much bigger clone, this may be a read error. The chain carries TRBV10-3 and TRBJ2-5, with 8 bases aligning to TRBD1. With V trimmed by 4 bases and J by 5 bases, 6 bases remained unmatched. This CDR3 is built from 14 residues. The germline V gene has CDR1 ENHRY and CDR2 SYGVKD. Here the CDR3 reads CAISAGGVRETQYF. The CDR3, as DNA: TGTGCCATCAGTGCAGGGGGCGTCAGGGAGACCCAGTACTTC.

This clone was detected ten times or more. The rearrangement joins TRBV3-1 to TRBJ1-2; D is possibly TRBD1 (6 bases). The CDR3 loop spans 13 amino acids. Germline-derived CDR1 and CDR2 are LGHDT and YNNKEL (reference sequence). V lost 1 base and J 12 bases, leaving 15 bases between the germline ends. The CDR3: CASSQGQGKKHTF. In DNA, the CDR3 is TGTGCCAGCAGCCAAGGGCAGGGGAAGAAGCACACCTTC. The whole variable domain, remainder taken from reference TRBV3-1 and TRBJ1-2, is DTAVSQTPKYLVTQMGNDKSIKCEQNLGHDTMYWYKQDSKKFLKIMFSYNNKELIINETVPNRFSPKSPDKAHLNLHINSLELGDSAVYFCASSQGQGKKHTFGSGTRLTVV.

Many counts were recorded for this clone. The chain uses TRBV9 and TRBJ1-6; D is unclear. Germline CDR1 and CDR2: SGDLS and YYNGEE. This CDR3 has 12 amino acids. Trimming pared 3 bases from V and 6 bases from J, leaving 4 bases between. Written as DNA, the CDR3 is TGTGCCAGCAGCGCGTCTAATTCACCCCTCCACTTT. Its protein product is CASSASNSPLHF. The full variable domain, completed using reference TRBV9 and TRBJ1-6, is DSGVTQTPKHLITATGQRVTLRCSPRSGDLSVYWYQQSLDQGLQFLIQYYNGEERAKGNILERFSAQQFPDLHSELNLSSLELGDSALYFCASSASNSPLHFGNGTRLTVT.

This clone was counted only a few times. CDR3 nucleotides: TGTGCCAGCGGAATTGGGGAATTCTATGGCTACACCTTC. Residues: CASGIGEFYGYTF. The chain links TRBV6-1 to TRBJ1-2; no clear D. Trimming stripped 8 bases from V and 4 bases from J, with 14 bases between. Germline values: CDR1 MNHNS, CDR2 SASEGT. CDR3 length: 13 residues.

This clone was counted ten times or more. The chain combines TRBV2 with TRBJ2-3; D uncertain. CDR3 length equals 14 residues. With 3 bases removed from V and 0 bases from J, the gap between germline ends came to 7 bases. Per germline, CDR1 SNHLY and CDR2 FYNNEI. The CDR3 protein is CASSETGSTDTQYF. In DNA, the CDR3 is TGTGCCAGCAGTGAGACTGGAAGCACAGATACGCAGTATTTT.